One and the same sample provided the 30 T cell receptor beta chains below, sequenced in a study of T-cell reconstitution after alpha-beta-depleted transplantation in children. Using unique molecular identifiers, the investigators prepared the TCRbeta library. Each CDR3 protein is one row after TCRdb ran MiXCR on the PCR reads. Among 55,000 to 70,000 distinct CDR3 sequences, around 9.9% were seen once, and the ten largest hold less than 15%. This sample comprised PBMCs, obtained before TCRalphabeta/CD19-depleted stem cell transplant. The receptors stem from a boy aged 5-17 years with acute myeloid leukemia, due to receive a stem cell transplant.

The chain has TRBV5-1 and TRBJ2-3, with a tentative D call TRBD1 (6 bases). The CDR3 totals 19 residues. CDR1 and CDR2 from the germline V gene are SGHRS and YFSETQ. The V end was cut by 10 bases, the J end by 0 bases, with 30 bases between. The CDR3 DNA is TGCGCCTCCAGCAGGGGTCGGGGCGGCTCCACCGGAAGCACAGATACGCAGTATTTT. Translated, it gives CASSRGRGGSTGSTDTQYF. The variable domain in full, completed from reference TRBV5-1 and TRBJ2-3, reads KAGVTQTPRYLIKTRGQQVTLSCSPISGHRSVSWYQQTPGQGLQFLFEYFSETQRNKGNFPGRFSGRQFSNSRSEMNVSTLELGDSALYLCASSRGRGGSTGSTDTQYFGPGTRLTVL.

This clonotype was seen at least ten times. V gene TRBV5-1 combines with J gene TRBJ2-5; 7 positions match TRBD1. With 6 bases clipped from V and 7 bases from J, the junction kept 9 bases outside the gene matches. This CDR3 spans 13 amino acids. Germline V gene sequence: CDR1 SGHRS, CDR2 YFSETQ. The DNA of the CDR3 is TGCGCCAGCACGTCAGGGGGATATGGGACCCAGTACTTC. It is translated as CASTSGGYGTQYF. Filled out from reference TRBV5-1 and TRBJ2-5, the complete variable domain reads KAGVTQTPRYLIKTRGQQVTLSCSPISGHRSVSWYQQTPGQGLQFLFEYFSETQRNKGNFPGRFSGRQFSNSRSEMNVSTLELGDSALYLCASTSGGYGTQYFGPGTRLLVL.

This clonotype was counted ten times or more. The J gene is TRBJ1-2, the V gene TRBV12-3 or TRBV12-4; no firm D call. The CDR3 loop spans 13 amino acids. Trimming stripped 2 bases from V and 2 bases from J, with 6 bases between. CDR3 residues: CASSLRTNYGYTF. The CDR3 DNA reads TGTGCCAGCAGTTTACGCACCAACTATGGCTACACCTTC.

This clonotype was found many times. This chain links TRBV4-2 with TRBJ2-2; 10 positions match TRBD2. The germline gives CDR1 LGHNA, CDR2 YNFKEQ. The CDR3 sequence is 16 residues long. Trimming removed 2 bases from V and 7 bases from J; junction bases left unmatched: 7. CDR3 sequence reads: CASSQPSGRGFGELFF. As DNA, the CDR3 is TGTGCCAGCAGCCAACCAAGCGGGAGGGGCTTCGGGGAGCTGTTTTTT.

This chain uses TRBV29-1 with TRBJ1-1; weak D call: TRBD1 (5 bases). Trimming took 3 bases from V and 2 from J, leaving 10 bases between them. CDR1 and CDR2 from the germline V gene are SQVTM and ANQGSEA. The CDR3 is 13 amino acids. The CDR3 is CSVEGPRNTEAFF. Here the CDR3 DNA reads TGCAGCGTTGAGGGGCCAAGAAACACTGAAGCTTTCTTT.

This clonotype was counted ten times or more. The V and J genes are TRBV10-2 and TRBJ2-5; D uncertain. V lost 7 bases, J lost 5 bases, and 8 bases lay in between. The CDR3 has 11 residues. Germline values: CDR1 WSHSY, CDR2 SAAADI. This chain's CDR3 is CASKGRETQYF. In DNA, the CDR3 is TGCGCCAGCAAAGGCCGGGAGACCCAGTACTTC.

Ten or more counts support this clonotype. The V gene is TRBV5-1, the J gene TRBJ1-1; D gene ambiguous. CDR1 and CDR2 (germline): SGHRS, YFSETQ. CDR3 length equals 13 residues. V lost 1 base, J lost 3 bases, and 7 bases lay in between. The CDR3 reads CASSLISDTEAFF. The CDR3 DNA sequence: TGCGCCAGCAGCTTGATTTCCGACACTGAAGCTTTCTTT.

This chain joins TRBV12-3 or TRBV12-4 and TRBJ2-3; D is uncertain. There are 12 residues in the CDR3. V was pared by 3 bases and J by 3 bases, with 4 bases between. CDR3 nucleotide sequence: TGTGCCAGCAGTTTCAGAACAGATACGCAGTATTTT. Translating gives CASSFRTDTQYF.

This clonotype was recorded at least ten times. The chain combines TRBV20-1 with TRBJ2-2; tentative D call: TRBD2 (5 bases). CDR1 is DFQATT and CDR2 is SNEGSKA in the germline V gene (reference sequence). Trimming removed 3 bases at V and 6 bases at J, with 11 bases between. The CDR3 is 13 amino acids. The CDR3 protein is CSASQFSAGELFF. The CDR3 DNA sequence: TGCAGTGCTAGTCAGTTTAGCGCCGGGGAGCTGTTTTTT.

This clonotype came up many times. The V and J genes are TRBV9 and TRBJ2-7; perhaps D is TRBD1 or TRBD2 (5 bases each). The CDR3 is made up of 13 amino acids. Germline CDR1 reads SGDLS; CDR2 reads YYNGEE. V was shortened by 0 bases and J by 6 bases, with 10 bases between the two germline ends. CDR3 residues: CASSVGPGTEQYF. CDR3 DNA sequence: TGTGCCAGCAGCGTAGGACCAGGGACCGAGCAGTACTTC.

This clonotype was counted ten times or more. The J gene is TRBJ2-2, the V gene TRBV12-3 or TRBV12-4; D ambiguous. Trimming took off 6 bases at V and 3 bases at J, with 8 bases between the two ends. The length of the CDR3 is 13 residues. The CDR3 spells CASRVADTGELFF. CDR3 coding DNA: TGTGCCAGCAGAGTGGCGGACACCGGGGAGCTGTTTTTT.

This clonotype appeared many times. The chain combines TRBV12-3 or TRBV12-4 with TRBJ2-7; D call uncertain. The CDR3 runs to 15 residues. The V end lost 2 bases, the J end lost 1 base, and 12 bases lay between the germline ends. The CDR3 coding sequence is TGTGCCAGCAGTTTAAGGATGGGCCCGTCCTACGAGCAGTACTTC. Translated: CASSLRMGPSYEQYF.

This clonotype has ten or more counts. The CDR3 coding sequence is TGTGCCAGCTCACCACCGGGGTTACTCACTGAAGCTTTCTTT. Amino acids: CASSPPGLLTEAFF. J is TRBJ1-1 and V is TRBV18; D is unclear. The CDR3 is made up of 14 amino acids. V was pared by 0 bases and J by 4 bases, with 9 bases between. The germline gives CDR1 KGHSH, CDR2 LQKENI.

This clonotype has only a few counts. The genes are TRBV7-2 and TRBJ2-1; 7 bases align to TRBD2. CDR1 SGHTA and CDR2 FQGNSA come from the germline V gene. This CDR3 is built from 15 residues. V trimming: 5 bases; J trimming: 9 bases; junction bases outside the gene matches: 13. In nucleotides, the CDR3 is TGTGCCAGCAGCCCTAGGACTAGTCGGAGAGGTGAGCAGTTCTTC. Translated: CASSPRTSRRGEQFF.

The sample holds many counts of this clonotype. This sequence joins TRBV28 and TRBJ2-1; 7 positions match TRBD2. This CDR3 contains 15 residues. CDR1 and CDR2 from the germline V gene are MDHEN and SYDVKM. V trimming: 11 bases; J trimming: 2 bases; junction bases outside the gene matches: 12. CDR3: CAGGRGRGTYNEQFF. In DNA, the CDR3 is TGTGCCGGGGGTCGTGGGAGGGGAACCTACAATGAGCAGTTCTTC.

The chain is built from TRBV5-6 and TRBJ2-1; 7 bases are a match to TRBD2. The CDR3 length is 16 residues. Germline CDR1 SGHDT, CDR2 YYEEEE. V lost 4 bases, J lost 2 bases, and 9 bases stayed unmatched. As DNA, the CDR3 is TGTGCCAGCAGCAACGACGGCGGGAGCCCCTACAATGAGCAGTTCTTC. This codes for CASSNDGGSPYNEQFF.

This clonotype appeared many times. The chain carries TRBV5-6 and TRBJ1-1, with a possible D match to TRBD1 (5 bases). This CDR3 spans 17 amino acids. V lost 6 bases and J 5 bases, leaving 26 bases between the germline ends. Looked up from germline, CDR1 is SGHDT and CDR2 is YYEEEE. CDR3 sequence: CASNRPAGRGSVTEAFF. For the CDR3, the DNA is TGTGCCAGCAACAGACCAGCGGGACGGGGAAGTGTAACTGAAGCTTTCTTT.

In this sample, this clonotype turned up many times. The chain uses TRBV10-3 and TRBJ1-6; D possibly corresponds to TRBD1 (6 bases). Germline V gene data show CDR1 as ENHRY and CDR2 as SYGVKD. This CDR3 spans 13 amino acids. V shed 9 bases and J shed 7 bases, with 13 bases lying between them. The CDR3, as DNA: TGTGCCATTCAAAGGGGGGACAATTCACCCCTCCACTTT. Amino acid sequence: CAIQRGDNSPLHF.

This clonotype is deemed medium-sized. The genes are TRBV28 and TRBJ1-2; D uncertain. The CDR3 is 14 amino acids. Germline CDR1 and CDR2: MDHEN and SYDVKM. Trimming stripped 7 bases from V and 1 base from J, with 13 bases between. CDR3 coding DNA: TGTGCCAGCACCATCCCCAGAGTTAACTATGGCTACACCTTC. Residues: CASTIPRVNYGYTF.

This clonotype was seen many times. The rearrangement uses TRBV24-1 and TRBJ2-1; TRBD2 matches at 11 bases. The CDR3 is made up of 17 amino acids. Trimming at V came to 4 bases and at J to 3 bases, leaving 7 bases not matched to a gene. Germline V gives CDR1 KGHDR, CDR2 SFDVKD. The CDR3 region is CATSEVGTSGDYNEQFF. Here the CDR3 DNA reads TGTGCCACCAGTGAAGTTGGGACTAGCGGAGACTACAATGAGCAGTTCTTC.

There are many counts of this clonotype. A much larger clone differs by one base, so this may be a read error. The chain uses TRBV4-3 and TRBJ2-7; 11 nucleotides agree with TRBD1. The germline V gene encodes CDR1 LGHNA and CDR2 YSLEER. V lost 4 bases and J lost 6; bases outside the gene matches: 2. The CDR3 length is 13 residues. The CDR3 loop reads CASSLGTGGEQYF. The DNA for the CDR3 is TGCGCCAGCAGCCTTGGGACAGGGGGCGAGCAGTACTTC.

V is TRBV7-2 and J is TRBJ2-1, with unresolved D. Germline V lookup: CDR1 SGHTA, CDR2 FQGNSA. The CDR3 has 12 residues. V was cut by 0 bases and J by 7 bases, with 4 bases left in between. The CDR3 DNA follows: TGTGCCAGCAGCTTAGCATGGAATGAGCAGTTCTTC. Encoded protein: CASSLAWNEQFF. Full variable domain (outside the CDR3, taken from reference TRBV7-2 and TRBJ2-1): GAGVSQSPSNKVTEKGKDVELRCDPISGHTALYWYRQSLGQGLEFLIYFQGNSAPDKSGLPSDRFSAERTGGSVSTLTIQRTQQEDSAVYLCASSLAWNEQFFGPGTRLTVL.

This clonotype was observed at least ten times. The CDR3 region is CASSLPIRVDNEQFF. In DNA form, the CDR3 reads TGTGCCAGCAGTCTTCCCATCAGGGTAGACAATGAGCAGTTCTTC. The V and J genes are TRBV7-9 and TRBJ2-1; D is perhaps TRBD1 (5 bases). The germline gives CDR1 SEHNR, CDR2 FQNEAQ (reference sequence). CDR3 length: 15 amino acids. The V gene lost 6 bases and the J gene lost 5 bases, with 17 bases spanning the gap.

In this sample, this clonotype turned up many times. V is TRBV20-1 and J is TRBJ2-2, with TRBD2 as a possible D gene (5 bases). This CDR3 has 16 residues. Per germline, CDR1 DFQATT and CDR2 SNEGSKA (reference sequence). Between the trimmed V and J ends, which lost 5 bases and 1 base, there was a span of 17 bases. This CDR3 is CSADPRGTLNTGELFF. DNA of the CDR3: TGCAGTGCTGACCCTCGGGGAACGCTGAACACCGGGGAGCTGTTTTTT.

This clonotype appeared a few times. The J gene is TRBJ1-2, the V gene TRBV20-1; a possible D gene is TRBD1 (5 bases). This CDR3 region has 14 residues. Trimming pared 0 bases from V and 4 bases from J, leaving 12 bases between. Germline assignment: CDR1 DFQATT and CDR2 SNEGSKA (reference sequence). The CDR3 loop is CSARDNKGPYGYTF. In nucleotides, the CDR3 is TGCAGTGCTAGAGATAATAAGGGGCCCTATGGCTACACCTTC.

This clonotype has a single count. One junction end disagrees with the germline gene, perhaps due to a read error. The CDR3 spells CASSPETGTPLAKNTQYF. CDR3 nucleotides: TGTGCCAGCAGCCCGGAGACCGGGACACCTTTAGCCAAAAACACTCAGTACTTC. The chain carries TRBV7-6 and TRBJ2-4, with D maybe TRBD1 (6 bases). Germline V gives CDR1 SGHVS, CDR2 FNYEAQ. This CDR3 contains 18 residues.

This clonotype was seen ten or more times. The genes are TRBV29-1 and TRBJ2-7; a weak D match, TRBD2 (7 bases). V was shortened by 0 bases and J by 0 bases, with 15 bases between the two germline ends. Looked up from germline, CDR1 is SQVTM and CDR2 is ANQGSEA. CDR3 length equals 16 residues. The CDR3 region has the DNA TGCAGCGTTGAAGATGGGGGGGGCAGGAGCTCCTACGAGCAGTACTTC. This encodes CSVEDGGGRSSYEQYF.

This clonotype was seen at least ten times. CDR3 nucleotide sequence: TGTGCCAGCAGCTTAGTTAAAAGCTCCTACAATGAGCAGTTCTTC. Its protein product is CASSLVKSSYNEQFF. This rearrangement joins TRBV11-2 to TRBJ2-1; D gene uncertain. V was shortened by 1 base and J by 0 bases, with 7 bases between the two germline ends. Germline V gene lookup returns CDR1 SGHAT and CDR2 FQNNGV. CDR3 size: 15 residues.

This clonotype was counted at least ten times. The CDR3 nucleotides read TGCAGTGCTGCCCGGGCCCAGGGCTACGAGCAGTACTTC. Translating gives CSAARAQGYEQYF. The chain has TRBV20-1 and TRBJ2-7, with D maybe TRBD1 (5 bases). CDR1 is DFQATT, CDR2 SNEGSKA, per germline (reference sequence). The CDR3 has 13 residues. Trimming cost V 5 bases and J 3 bases, with 14 bases left between them.

At least ten counts were recorded for this clonotype. The rearrangement links TRBV5-4 to TRBJ2-5, with D maybe TRBD2 (5 bases). Germline CDR1 SGHNT, CDR2 YYREEE (reference sequence). V lost 5 bases and J 5 bases, leaving 13 bases between the germline ends. The CDR3 length is 13 residues. The CDR3 loop is CASSFRSGETQYF. The DNA of the CDR3 is TGTGCCAGCAGTTTCCGCTCGGGGGAGACCCAGTACTTC.